The 24 T cell receptor beta chains in this list originate from one sample, sequenced in a study of CD8 T cells in Susac syndrome. A quantity of about 0.45 to 1 ug RNA underwent reverse transcription using random hexamers. TCRdb used MiXCR to reprocess the immunoSEQ multiplex PCR reads, holding one entry per CDR3 protein. The table records some 400,000 distinct CDR3 sequences, about 85% of them present only once. Sequencing was performed on CD8+ T cells from PBMCs. The receptor source for this set is a human donor with multiple sclerosis.

V is TRBV3-1 and J is TRBJ2-1; D gene uncertain. Germline loops: CDR1 LGHDT, CDR2 YNNKEL (reference sequence). Trimming removed 4 bases from V and 0 bases from J, with 10 bases in between. The CDR3 is 15 amino acids. CDR3 DNA: TGTGCCAGCAGCCCAATTTTGAGCTCCTACAATGAGCAGTTCTTC. Its translation: CASSPILSSYNEQFF.

The V and J genes are TRBV5-1 and TRBJ2-3, with D perhaps matching TRBD2 (5 bases). The CDR3 consists of 13 residues. Germline values: CDR1 SGHRS, CDR2 YFSETQ. Trimming pared 6 bases from V and 1 base from J, leaving 9 bases between. This CDR3 is CASTEEGTDTQYF. The CDR3, as DNA: TGCGCCAGCACGGAGGAGGGCACAGATACGCAGTATTTT. Looking up the rest from reference TRBV5-1 and TRBJ2-3 gives the full variable domain: KAGVTQTPRYLIKTRGQQVTLSCSPISGHRSVSWYQQTPGQGLQFLFEYFSETQRNKGNFPGRFSGRQFSNSRSEMNVSTLELGDSALYLCASTEEGTDTQYFGPGTRLTVL.

The chain is built from TRBV5-1 and TRBJ1-5; 7 nucleotides match TRBD1. CDR3 length equals 15 residues. V dropped 4 bases and J dropped 1; count of bases not matched to a gene: 5. In germline, CDR1 is SGHRS, CDR2 YFSETQ. Here the CDR3 DNA reads TGCGCCAGCAGCCCGGGGGACAGCAGCAATCAGCCCCAGCATTTT. Its translation: CASSPGDSSNQPQHF.

The rearrangement links TRBV30 to TRBJ2-5, with D tentatively TRBD1 or TRBD2 (5 bases each). The V end lost 1 base, the J end lost 4 bases, and 16 bases lay between the germline ends. There are 15 residues in the CDR3. Per germline, CDR1 GTSNPN and CDR2 SVGIG (reference sequence). The chain's CDR3 is CAWSEGTSPVETQYF. CDR3 bases: TGTGCCTGGAGTGAGGGGACCTCCCCTGTAGAGACCCAGTACTTC.

This chain joins TRBV27 and TRBJ2-7; D gene ambiguous. V shed 6 bases and J shed 1 base, with 7 bases lying between them. Germline lookup yields CDR1 MNHEY and CDR2 SMNVEV (reference sequence). This CDR3 spans 12 amino acids. CDR3 amino acids: CASRGTSYEQYF. The CDR3 nucleotides read TGTGCCAGCAGGGGTACGTCCTACGAGCAGTACTTC.

As to this clonotype: A read error may account for a junction end that differs from germline. The V call is TRBV24-1, the J call TRBJ2-1, with D uncertain. Germline CDR1 reads KGHDR; CDR2 reads SFDVKD. CDR3 length equals 12 residues. The CDR3 DNA reads as TGTGCCACCATGAATGGCTACGATGAGCAGTTCTTC. This encodes CATMNGYDEQFF.

CDR3 nucleotides: TGTGCCAGCAGTTTAACCCCCGCTTACGAGCAGTACTTC. It yields the protein CASSLTPAYEQYF. J is TRBJ2-7 and V is TRBV27; D ambiguous. The length of the CDR3 is 13 residues. CDR1 and CDR2 from the germline V gene are MNHEY and SMNVEV (reference sequence). Trimming cost V 2 bases and J 4 bases, with 9 bases left between them.

The gene calls are TRBV4-1 and TRBJ1-1; no clear D gene. The germline V and J ends were trimmed by 4 bases and 1 base, with 13 bases remaining between them. The germline gives CDR1 MGHRA, CDR2 YSYEKL. The CDR3 spans 15 residues. This CDR3 is CASSLTGSPNTEAFF. CDR3 nucleotides: TGCGCCAGCAGCCTGACCGGGTCTCCGAACACTGAAGCTTTCTTT.

The gene calls are TRBV27 and TRBJ1-3; D is unresolved. Germline CDR1 is MNHEY and CDR2 is SMNVEV (reference sequence). The CDR3 spans 16 residues. Trimming cost V 2 bases and J 0 bases, with 11 bases left between them. The CDR3 spells CASSLAGSHSGNTIYF. The DNA of the CDR3 is TGTGCCAGCAGTTTAGCGGGGAGTCACTCTGGAAACACCATATATTTT.

J is TRBJ2-1 and V is TRBV5-8; possibly TRBD1 or TRBD2 for D (5 bases each). The length of the CDR3 is 15 residues. Between the trimmed V and J ends, which lost 4 bases and 0 bases, there was a span of 11 bases. Per the germline V gene, CDR1 is SGHTS and CDR2 is YDEGEE. Here the CDR3 reads CASSGLGDSYNEQFF. The DNA of the CDR3 is TGTGCCAGCAGCGGATTGGGGGACTCCTACAATGAGCAGTTCTTC.

The CDR3 DNA reads as TGTGCCAGCAGCGTCAGTGGACTGGGGCCCATGAACACTGAAGCTTTCTTT. Its translation: CASSVSGLGPMNTEAFF. This chain joins TRBV9 and TRBJ1-1; D is possibly TRBD1 (5 bases). The V end was cut by 2 bases, the J end by 0 bases, with 17 bases between. The CDR3 has 17 residues. The V gene's germline CDR1 is SGDLS and CDR2 YYNGEE.

The chain uses TRBV6-1 and TRBJ2-1, with a tentative D call TRBD2 (5 bases). CDR1 MNHNS and CDR2 SASEGT come from the germline V gene. The CDR3 sequence is 13 residues long. Trimming stripped 2 bases from V and 8 bases from J, with 10 bases between. CDR3 loop: CASSELGSHEQFF. CDR3 DNA sequence: TGTGCCAGCAGTGAACTAGGGAGTCATGAGCAGTTCTTC.

The chain uses TRBV6-1 and TRBJ1-4; D is ambiguous. Trimming removed 1 base at V and 0 bases at J, with 9 bases between. This CDR3 spans 16 amino acids. Germline-derived CDR1 and CDR2 are MNHNS and SASEGT. The CDR3 nucleotides are TGTGCCAGCAGTGAAGGTCTCCTCGCAACTAATGAAAAACTGTTTTTT. Its protein product is CASSEGLLATNEKLFF.

The rearrangement links TRBV12-3 or TRBV12-4 to TRBJ1-2, with D uncertain. The CDR3 spans 13 residues. Trimming removed 3 bases from V and 4 bases from J, with 9 bases in between. The CDR3 spells CASSFDNVYGYTF. The CDR3 DNA reads as TGTGCCAGCAGTTTCGACAATGTCTATGGCTACACCTTC.

This rearrangement joins TRBV11-2 to TRBJ2-1, with D perhaps TRBD1 or TRBD2 (6 bases each). V lost 9 bases and J lost 1, with 16 bases in between. The CDR3 covers 15 residues. CDR1 and CDR2 from the germline V gene are SGHAT and FQNNGV. The CDR3 here is CASSSWGASYNEQFF. CDR3 coding DNA: TGTGCCAGTTCGTCATGGGGGGCTTCCTACAATGAGCAGTTCTTC.

V usage is TRBV4-1 and J usage is TRBJ1-5; TRBD1 might be the D (5 bases). This CDR3 is 15 amino acids long. Trimming removed 0 bases from V and 6 bases from J, with 12 bases in between. Looked up from germline, CDR1 is MGHRA and CDR2 is YSYEKL. Here the CDR3 DNA reads TGCGCCAGCAGCCAAGATCGGGGGGAGGGTCAGCCCCAGCATTTT. Amino acid sequence: CASSQDRGEGQPQHF.

The V gene is TRBV29-1, the J gene TRBJ2-7; D is unclear. V lost 5 bases and J lost 2, with 16 bases in between. The CDR3 runs 14 residues. CDR1 and CDR2 (germline): SQVTM, ANQGSEA. The CDR3 region has the DNA TGCAGCGTTACCTACTCGACAAGAACCTACGAGCAGTACTTC. Translation: CSVTYSTRTYEQYF.

The gene calls are TRBV5-8 and TRBJ1-1, with TRBD1 as a possible D gene (5 bases). CDR1 and CDR2 (germline): SGHTS, YDEGEE. V dropped 0 bases and J dropped 3 bases, with 12 bases sitting between them. The CDR3 is 15 amino acids. The CDR3 region has the DNA TGTGCCAGCAGCTTGGGGCGTGGGACCTACACTGAAGCTTTCTTT. Translating gives CASSLGRGTYTEAFF.

J is TRBJ2-1 and V is TRBV5-1, with D unclear. Trimming took off 1 base at V and 3 bases at J, with 8 bases between the two ends. The CDR3 runs 14 residues. Germline V lookup: CDR1 SGHRS, CDR2 YFSETQ. CDR3 bases: TGCGCCAGCAGCTTGTACACGGGCTACAATGAGCAGTTCTTC. Its translation: CASSLYTGYNEQFF.

The J gene is TRBJ2-1, the V gene TRBV29-1; a possible D gene is TRBD2 (5 bases). This CDR3 is built from 17 residues. Trimming shortened V by 3 bases and J by 1 base, and 19 bases separated the two germline ends. Germline V gene sequence: CDR1 SQVTM, CDR2 ANQGSEA. For the CDR3, the DNA is TGCAGCGTTGACGAGGGAATCTATAGGGAGTCCTACAATGAGCAGTTCTTC. This codes for CSVDEGIYRESYNEQFF.

This chain links TRBV19 with TRBJ2-2; TRBD1 agrees at 10 bases. Germline assignment: CDR1 LNHDA and CDR2 SQIVND (reference sequence). The J segment lost 5 bases and the V segment lost 3 bases, leaving 6 bases of the junction unmatched. This CDR3 is 16 amino acids long. DNA for the CDR3: TGTGCCAGTAGTATTCTCGGACAGGGGGATACCGGGGAGCTGTTTTTT. Translation gives CASSILGQGDTGELFF.

The gene calls are TRBV4-1 and TRBJ2-2; D is unclear. V was pared by 0 bases and J by 6 bases, with 8 bases between. The germline gives CDR1 MGHRA, CDR2 YSYEKL. CDR3 length: 14 amino acids. CDR3 in amino acids: CASSQDPVSGELFF. The DNA of the CDR3 is TGCGCCAGCAGCCAAGATCCAGTGTCCGGGGAGCTGTTTTTT.

A single count supports this clonotype. Because it lacks the conserved phenylalanine or tryptophan at the end, this CDR3 is likely a read error. CDR3 DNA: TGTGCCAGCAGCCAGGGGACAGGGGCCTACGAGCAGTACCTC. Translating it yields CASSQGTGAYEQYL. The chain uses TRBV3-1 and TRBJ2-7; 10 bases align to TRBD1. V shed 3 bases and J 2 bases; nucleotides not matched to a gene: 1. CDR1 and CDR2 from the germline V gene are LGHDT and YNNKEL (reference sequence). The CDR3 runs 14 residues.

The chain links TRBV10-2 to TRBJ2-7; D is unclear. V dropped 4 bases and J dropped 6 bases, with 4 bases sitting between them. Germline CDR1 is WSHSY and CDR2 is SAAADI. The CDR3 sequence is 10 residues long. Here the CDR3 DNA reads TGCGCCAGCAGTGTCTGCGAGCAGTACTTC. As protein: CASSVCEQYF.